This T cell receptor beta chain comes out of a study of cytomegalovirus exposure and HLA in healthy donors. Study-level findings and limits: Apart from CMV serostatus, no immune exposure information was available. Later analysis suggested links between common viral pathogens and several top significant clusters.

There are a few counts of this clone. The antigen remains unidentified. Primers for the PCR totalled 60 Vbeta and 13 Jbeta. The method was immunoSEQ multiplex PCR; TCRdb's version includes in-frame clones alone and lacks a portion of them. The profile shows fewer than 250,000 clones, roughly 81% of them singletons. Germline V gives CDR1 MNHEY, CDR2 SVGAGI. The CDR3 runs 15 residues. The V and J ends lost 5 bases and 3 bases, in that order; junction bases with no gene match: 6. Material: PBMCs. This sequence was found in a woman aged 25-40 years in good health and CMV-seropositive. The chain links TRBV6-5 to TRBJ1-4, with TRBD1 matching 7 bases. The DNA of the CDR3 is TGTGCCAGCAGTGGGTTGGACAGGTCTAATGAAAAACTGTTTTTT. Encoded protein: CASSGLDRSNEKLFF.